The 2 T cell receptor beta chains given below trace back to one sample, sequenced in a study of T cells after yellow fever vaccination. TCRdb re-called the 5' RACE reads with MiXCR, one entry per CDR3 protein. There are over 100,000 distinct CDR3 sequences in the sample; approximately 8.4% occur only once, and about 25% lies in the top ten. The sequencing here drew on CD8+ T cells sorted from PBMCs, taken 45 days after the yellow fever booster vaccination. These receptor sequences come from a man aged 25 to 45 who received the YFV17D yellow fever vaccine.

The table lists this clonotype with many counts. The chain links TRBV28 to TRBJ2-7; 9 nucleotides agree with TRBD2. V lost 6 bases, J lost 4 bases, and 7 bases stayed unmatched. The germline V gene encodes CDR1 MDHEN and CDR2 SYDVKM. The CDR3 covers 14 residues. CDR3 region: CASRTAGGPYEQYF. The CDR3 bases are TGTGCCAGCAGGACTGCGGGAGGGCCATACGAGCAGTACTTC. The whole variable domain, remainder taken from reference TRBV28 and TRBJ2-7, is DVKVTQSSRYLVKRTGEKVFLECVQDMDHENMFWYRQDPGLGLRLIYFSYDVKMKEKGDIPEGYSVSREKKERFSLILESASTNQTSMYLCASRTAGGPYEQYFGPGTRLTVT.

This clonotype was seen only a few times. The rearrangement uses TRBV27 and TRBJ2-1; no clear D. Germline V gene data show CDR1 as MNHEY and CDR2 as SMNVEV (reference sequence). The V end was cut by 2 bases, the J end by 3 bases, with 14 bases between. This CDR3 region has 16 residues. CDR3 sequence reads: CASSLEHGSFYNEQFF. The DNA of the CDR3 is TGTGCCAGCAGTTTAGAGCACGGATCCTTCTACAATGAGCAGTTCTTC.